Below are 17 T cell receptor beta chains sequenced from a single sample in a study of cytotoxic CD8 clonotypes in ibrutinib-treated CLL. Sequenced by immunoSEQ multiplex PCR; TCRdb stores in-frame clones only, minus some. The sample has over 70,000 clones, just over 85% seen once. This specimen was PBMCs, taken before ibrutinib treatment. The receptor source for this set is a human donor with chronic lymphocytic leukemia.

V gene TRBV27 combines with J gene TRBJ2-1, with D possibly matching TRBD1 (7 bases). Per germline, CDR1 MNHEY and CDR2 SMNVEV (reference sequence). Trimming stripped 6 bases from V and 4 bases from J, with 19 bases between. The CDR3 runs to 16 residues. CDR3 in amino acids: CASRKETGTHYNEQFF. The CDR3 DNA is TGTGCCAGCAGAAAGGAGACAGGGACTCATTACAATGAGCAGTTCTTC.

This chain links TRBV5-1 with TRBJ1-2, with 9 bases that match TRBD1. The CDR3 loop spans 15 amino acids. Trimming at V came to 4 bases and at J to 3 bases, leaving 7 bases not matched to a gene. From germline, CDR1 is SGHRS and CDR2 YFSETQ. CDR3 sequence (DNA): TGCGCCAGCAGCCCGGACAGGGGCAGTTACTATGGCTACACCTTC. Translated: CASSPDRGSYYGYTF.

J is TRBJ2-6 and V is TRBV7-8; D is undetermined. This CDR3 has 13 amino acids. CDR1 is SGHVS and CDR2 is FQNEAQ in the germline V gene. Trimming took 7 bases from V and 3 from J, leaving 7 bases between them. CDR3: CASNWIGANVLTF. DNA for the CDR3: TGTGCCAGCAACTGGATTGGGGCCAACGTCCTGACTTTC.

The CDR3, as DNA: TGTGCCAGCAGCGTCTATGAGAGCCCCCCGGGAGGCCTCTACGAGCAGTACTTC. This gives the protein CASSVYESPPGGLYEQYF. This chain connects TRBV9 to TRBJ2-7, with 7 positions matching TRBD2. The J segment lost 3 bases and the V segment lost 2 bases, leaving 17 bases of the junction unmatched. CDR3 length: 18 amino acids. Germline lookup yields CDR1 SGDLS and CDR2 YYNGEE.

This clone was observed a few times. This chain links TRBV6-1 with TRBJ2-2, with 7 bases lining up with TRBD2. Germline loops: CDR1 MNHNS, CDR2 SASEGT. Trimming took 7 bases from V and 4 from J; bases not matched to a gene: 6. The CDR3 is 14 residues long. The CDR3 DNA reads TGTGCCAGCATGCGGCGGGAGCTCACCGGGGAGCTGTTTTTT. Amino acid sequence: CASMRRELTGELFF.

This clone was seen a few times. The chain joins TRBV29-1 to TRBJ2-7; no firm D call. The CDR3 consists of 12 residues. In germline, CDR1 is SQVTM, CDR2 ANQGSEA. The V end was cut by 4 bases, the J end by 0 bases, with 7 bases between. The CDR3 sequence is CSVGGVSYEQYF. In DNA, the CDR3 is TGCAGCGTTGGTGGAGTCTCCTACGAGCAGTACTTC.

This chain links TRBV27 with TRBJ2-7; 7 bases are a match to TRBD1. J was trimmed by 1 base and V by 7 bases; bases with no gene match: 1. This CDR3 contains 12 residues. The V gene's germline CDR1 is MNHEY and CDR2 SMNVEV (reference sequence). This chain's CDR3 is CASTGGSYEQYF. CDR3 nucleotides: TGTGCCAGCACAGGGGGTTCCTACGAGCAGTACTTC.

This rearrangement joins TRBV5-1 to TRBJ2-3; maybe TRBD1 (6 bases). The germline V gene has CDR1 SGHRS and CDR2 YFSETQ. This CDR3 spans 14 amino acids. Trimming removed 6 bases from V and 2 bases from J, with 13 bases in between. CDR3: CASTRQGTTDTQYF. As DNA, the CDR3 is TGCGCCAGCACCAGGCAGGGGACCACAGATACGCAGTATTTT.

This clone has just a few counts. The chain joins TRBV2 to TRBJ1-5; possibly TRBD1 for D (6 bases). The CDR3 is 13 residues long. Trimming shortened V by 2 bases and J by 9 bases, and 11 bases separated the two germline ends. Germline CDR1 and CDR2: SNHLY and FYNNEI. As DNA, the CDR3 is TGTGCCAGCAGTGAAACAGGGAGAAGGCCCCAGCATTTT. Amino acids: CASSETGRRPQHF. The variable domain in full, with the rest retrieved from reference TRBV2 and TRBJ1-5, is EPEVTQTPSHQVTQMGQEVILRCVPISNHLYFYWYRQILGQKVEFLVSFYNNEISEKSEIFDDQFSVERPDGSNFTLKIRSTKLEDSAMYFCASSETGRRPQHFGDGTRLSIL.

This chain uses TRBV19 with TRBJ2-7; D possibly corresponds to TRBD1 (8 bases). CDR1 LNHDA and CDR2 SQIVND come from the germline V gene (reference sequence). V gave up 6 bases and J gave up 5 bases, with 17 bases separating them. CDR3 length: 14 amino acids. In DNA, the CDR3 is TGTGCCAGTAGCGCACTACAGGGGGGGGACGAGCAGTACTTC. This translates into CASSALQGGDEQYF.

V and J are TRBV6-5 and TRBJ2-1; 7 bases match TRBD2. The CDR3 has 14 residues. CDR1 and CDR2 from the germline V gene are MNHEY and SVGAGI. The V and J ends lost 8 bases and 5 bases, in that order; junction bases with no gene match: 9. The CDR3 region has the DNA TGTGCCAGCTCCCTTCTCGGGGGGAACAATGAGCAGTTCTTC. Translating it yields CASSLLGGNNEQFF.

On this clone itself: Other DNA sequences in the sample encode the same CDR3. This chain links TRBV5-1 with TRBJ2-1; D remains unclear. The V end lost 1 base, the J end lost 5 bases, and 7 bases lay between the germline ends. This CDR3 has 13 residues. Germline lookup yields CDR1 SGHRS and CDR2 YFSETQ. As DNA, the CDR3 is TGCGCCAGCAGCTTGCACCTTGACAATGAGCAGTTCTTC. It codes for CASSLHLDNEQFF.

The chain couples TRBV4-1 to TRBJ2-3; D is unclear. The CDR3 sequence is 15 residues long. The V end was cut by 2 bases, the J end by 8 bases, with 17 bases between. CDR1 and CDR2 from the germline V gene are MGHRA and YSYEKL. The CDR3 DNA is TGCGCCAGCAGCCAACGTTCCTTTGGGCTAGGTACGCAGTATTTT. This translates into CASSQRSFGLGTQYF.

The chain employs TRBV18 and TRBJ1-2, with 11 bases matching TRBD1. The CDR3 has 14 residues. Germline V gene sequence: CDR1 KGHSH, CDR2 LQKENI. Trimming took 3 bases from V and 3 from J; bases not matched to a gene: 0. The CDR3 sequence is CASSPGQGDYGYTF. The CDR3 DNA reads TGTGCCAGCTCACCGGGACAGGGGGACTATGGCTACACCTTC.

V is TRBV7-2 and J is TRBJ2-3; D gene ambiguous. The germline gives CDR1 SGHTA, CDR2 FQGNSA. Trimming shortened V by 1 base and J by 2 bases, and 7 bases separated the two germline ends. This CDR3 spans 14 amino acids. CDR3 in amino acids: CASSLDVSTDTQYF. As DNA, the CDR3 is TGTGCCAGCAGCTTAGATGTATCCACAGATACGCAGTATTTT.

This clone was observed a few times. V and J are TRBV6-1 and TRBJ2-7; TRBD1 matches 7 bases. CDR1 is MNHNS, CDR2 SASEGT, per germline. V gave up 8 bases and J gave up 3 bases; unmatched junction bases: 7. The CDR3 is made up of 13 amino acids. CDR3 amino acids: CASSMDRFYEQYF. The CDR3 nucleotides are TGTGCCAGCTCAATGGACAGGTTCTACGAGCAGTACTTC.

For the CDR3, the DNA is TGTGCCAGCAGCGACAAAACGGGGACAGGTGGGGGAAAACTGTTTTTT. Its translation: CASSDKTGTGGGKLFF. The V and J genes are TRBV9 and TRBJ1-4; 8 nucleotides agree with TRBD1. The CDR3 is 16 residues long. CDR1 is SGDLS and CDR2 is YYNGEE in the germline V gene. Losses at the gene ends were 3 bases for V and 10 bases for J; bases not matched to a gene: 14.